This is a list of T cell receptor beta chains from one sample in a study of blood T cell repertoires in COVID-19. The table came from immunoSEQ multiplex PCR; TCRdb's copy has only in-frame clones and leaves some out. The table includes more than 250,000 clones, approximately 82% detected once. Material: peripheral blood. These receptors came from a man in his 60s who had recovered from COVID-19. Both conserved end residues are part of each CDR3. A D gene is named only where the DNA matches it firmly. Clone size is stated in some rows and not others, as once, few, many or a class when expanded.

clone_size	v_call	j_call	d_call	cdr3_aa	cdr3_nt
-	TRBV20-1	TRBJ2-1	TRBD2	CSASRLAGMLSYNEQFF	TGCAGTGCTAGTCGACTAGCGGGGATGCTCTCCTACAATGAGCAGTTCTTC
-	TRBV18	TRBJ1-3	TRBD1	CASSPGDSGNTIYF	TGTGCCAGCTCACCAGGGGACAGCGGGAACACCATATATTTT
-	TRBV2	TRBJ2-7	-	CASSGGATYEQYF	TGTGCCAGCAGTGGCGGAGCTACCTACGAGCAGTACTTC
-	TRBV6-5	TRBJ1-2	-	CASRKQEGHYGYTF	TGTGCCAGCCGTAAACAGGAAGGGCACTATGGCTACACCTTC
few	TRBV12-3/TRBV12-4	TRBJ1-2	-	CASGRVGGYTF	TGTGCCAGCGGGCGGGTTGGGGGCTACACCTTC
-	TRBV9	TRBJ2-3	-	CASSVEGGASTDTQYF	TGTGCCAGCAGCGTAGAAGGCGGGGCGAGCACAGATACGCAGTATTTT
-	TRBV27	TRBJ2-2	-	CASSLGQNTGELFF	TGTGCCAGCAGTTTAGGCCAGAACACCGGGGAGCTGTTTTTT
-	TRBV12-2	TRBJ2-3	-	CASRLARGSGREVDTQYF	TGTGCAAGTCGCTTAGCCAGGGGGTCAGGGCGGGAGGTAGATACGCAGTATTTT
few	TRBV6-4	TRBJ1-5	-	CASSDSYGGNQPQHF	TGTGCCAGCAGTGACTCGTACGGGGGCAATCAGCCCCAGCATTTT
-	TRBV30	TRBJ2-2	TRBD1	CAARGTGYTGELFF	TGTGCTGCGAGAGGGACAGGGTACACCGGGGAGCTGTTTTTT